This T cell receptor beta chain was recovered during a study of blood T cell repertoires in COVID-19. Study background: COVID-19 samples from acute and convalescent phases originated in the United States, Italy and Spain. PBMCs, B-cell-depleted T cells, or T cells provided the cDNA or gDNA that made up the material.

In the original workflow: From reference gene primer amplification, estimates of nucleated cell counts were derived. The assay was immunoSEQ multiplex PCR, and TCRdb's table has in-frame clones only and misses some. V and J calls and clone size come straight from that table; D and trimming were deduced from the DNA. The sample has tens of thousands of clones, roughly 84% seen once; the top ten hold roughly 4%. Germline CDR1 and CDR2: MDHEN and SYDVKM. Trimming cost V 7 bases and J 8 bases; bases outside gene matches: 9. This CDR3 has 14 residues. The chain uses TRBV28 and TRBJ1-4, with 8 bases that match TRBD1. The sequencing input was peripheral blood. The receptor was isolated from a man between 70 and 80 years old with acute or convalescent COVID-19. In DNA, the CDR3 is TGTGCCAGCACTTCAGGGGGCGCCCGGGAAAAACTGTTTTTT. This gives the protein CASTSGGAREKLFF.